The next 10 T cell receptor beta chains were all read from a single sample in a study of cytomegalovirus exposure and HLA in healthy donors. The study ran its PCR with 60 Vbeta and 13 Jbeta primers. Only in-frame clones appear in the TCRdb table, and some are missing; sequencing was by immunoSEQ multiplex PCR. The sample has about 130,000 clones, roughly 75% seen once. The specimen sequenced was PBMCs. The source is a man aged 30 to 45 in good health and CMV-seronegative.

The chain has TRBV20-1 and TRBJ2-5; possible D gene TRBD2, 5 bases. Germline lookup yields CDR1 DFQATT and CDR2 SNEGSKA (reference sequence). CDR3 length equals 11 residues. Trimming pared 5 bases from V and 12 bases from J, leaving 16 bases between. CDR3 loop: CSAQGAAGEYF. For the CDR3, the DNA is TGCAGTGCTCAAGGAGCCGCCGGGGAGTACTTC.

The rearrangement links TRBV21-1 to TRBJ2-4; the tabulated D call, TRBD1, remains unverified against the DNA. TRBV21-1 is labeled a pseudogene. The CDR3 is 18 amino acids. The DNA for the CDR3 is TGTGCCAGCAGCAAAGCCCCCAGTGAAATGCTAGCCAAAAACATTCAGTACTTC. Translation: CASSKAPSEMLAKNIQYF.

The chain links TRBV2 to TRBJ1-2; D not resolved. This CDR3 spans 14 amino acids. CDR1 and CDR2 (germline): SNHLY, FYNNEI. The V end was cut by 2 bases, the J end by 7 bases, with 14 bases between. The CDR3 nucleotides read TGTGCCAGCAGTGAACTTGGGCATGGGAGTGGCTACACCTTC. It is translated as CASSELGHGSGYTF.

This sequence joins TRBV19 and TRBJ2-1, with a possible D match to TRBD1 (6 bases). The CDR3 totals 15 residues. Trimming took 0 bases from V and 3 from J, leaving 9 bases between them. Germline V gene lookup returns CDR1 LNHDA and CDR2 SQIVND (reference sequence). CDR3 sequence (DNA): TGTGCCAGTAGTATAGACAACAGGGTCTACAATGAGCAGTTCTTC. It specifies CASSIDNRVYNEQFF.

J is TRBJ1-2 and V is TRBV6-1, with TRBD1 matching over 8 bases. Looked up from germline, CDR1 is MNHNS and CDR2 is SASEGT. V lost 5 bases and J lost 5; bases outside the gene matches: 7. The CDR3 runs 14 residues. The CDR3 sequence is CASSTRTGRYGYTF. The CDR3 DNA follows: TGTGCCAGCAGTACGCGGACAGGGCGGTATGGCTACACCTTC.

The CDR3 nucleotides are TGCGCCAGCAGCCAATCGGGAGGGCTCACCGGGGAGCTGTTTTTT. This codes for CASSQSGGLTGELFF. The chain carries TRBV4-3 and TRBJ2-2, with 8 positions matching TRBD2. This CDR3 region has 15 residues. The J segment lost 4 bases and the V segment lost 2 bases, leaving 3 bases of the junction unmatched. Germline V gives CDR1 LGHNA, CDR2 YSLEER.

The genes are TRBV18 and TRBJ2-3; 7 bases map to TRBD1. The germline V gene encodes CDR1 KGHSH and CDR2 LQKENI. The CDR3 length is 15 residues. The junction had 3 bases not matched to a gene; V was cut back by 1 base and J by 2 bases. Here the CDR3 reads CASSPRGQTTDTQYF. The CDR3 coding sequence is TGTGCCAGCTCACCACGGGGACAGACCACAGATACGCAGTATTTT.

There are a few counts of this clone. Germline is not matched at one junction end, which may reflect a read error. V is TRBV18 and J is TRBJ1-1, with D unclear. Per germline, CDR1 KGHSH and CDR2 LQKENI. This CDR3 is built from 16 residues. The CDR3 DNA reads TGTGCCAGCTCTCCACTTGGTGGGGTGAGGGTCACTGAAGCTTTCTTT. Protein: CASSPLGGVRVTEAFF.

This chain connects TRBV19 to TRBJ2-1, with 7 nucleotides matching TRBD2. The junction had 5 bases not matched to a gene; V was cut back by 8 bases and J by 4 bases. The CDR3 has 13 residues. The germline V gene has CDR1 LNHDA and CDR2 SQIVND (reference sequence). CDR3 amino acids: CASRLADYNEQFF. The CDR3 DNA sequence: TGTGCCAGTCGCCTAGCGGATTACAATGAGCAGTTCTTC.

This clone was detected only a few times. The V call is TRBV13, the J call TRBJ2-1, with 15 bases that match TRBD2. Trimming cost V 6 bases and J 0 bases; bases outside gene matches: 6. CDR1 is PRHDT, CDR2 FYEKMQ, per germline (reference sequence). This CDR3 comprises 18 residues. The CDR3 DNA reads as TGTGCCAGCAGTCCGGGACTAGCGGGAGGTAGCTCCTACAATGAGCAGTTCTTC. Translation gives CASSPGLAGGSSYNEQFF. Based on the CDR3 plus reference TRBV13 and TRBJ2-1, the full variable domain is AAGVIQSPRHLIKEKRETATLKCYPIPRHDTVYWYQQGPGQDPQFLISFYEKMQSDKGSIPDRFSAQQFSDYHSELNMSSLELGDSALYFCASSPGLAGGSSYNEQFFGPGTRLTVL.